This TCR beta chain was documented in a study of T cells after yellow fever vaccination. The study, taken as a whole, reports: Weaker overall, the secondary response nonetheless peaked faster (day 5 versus 15). Although most clonotypes did not, a small share appeared in both CD4 and CD8 compartments.

Unmatched junction bases numbered 11, after V lost 5 bases and J lost 6 bases. Germline V gene lookup returns CDR1 SGHTA and CDR2 FQGNSA. The CDR3 sequence is 15 residues long. MiXCR was run by TCRdb on the 5' RACE reads, yielding one entry per CDR3 protein. The sample lists some 160,000 distinct CDR3 sequences, approximately 10% occurring once. This clonotype has a count of ten or more. The antigen is unknown. The rearrangement joins TRBV7-2 to TRBJ2-5; 8 nucleotides match TRBD2. The sequence derives from a man in his late teens or twenties who received the YFV17D yellow fever vaccine. The specimen comprised CD8+ T cells sorted from PBMCs, sampled 45 days after the yellow fever booster vaccination. The CDR3 sequence is CASSPPVAGLQTQYF. DNA of the CDR3: TGTGCCAGCAGCCCTCCGGTAGCGGGGCTCCAGACCCAGTACTTC.